A selection of T cell receptor beta chains follows, all from one sample in a study of blood T cell repertoires in COVID-19. Clones were read by immunoSEQ multiplex PCR, and TCRdb kept only the in-frame ones, dropping some. The data show some 200,000 clones, around nine tenths seen once. Input material: peripheral blood. These receptor sequences come from a man aged 50-59 years with acute or convalescent COVID-19. Both conserved end residues are part of each CDR3. D genes are given only for firm matches. The size field is filled for only some rows; it gives once, few, many or a size class.

.	.	TRBJ1-3	TRBV7-9	TGTGCCAGCAGCTTAGTAGCCTTTGACGGAGGATCGGGAAACACCATATATTTT	CASSLVAFDGGSGNTIYF
.	TRBD2	TRBJ2-3	TRBV19	TGTGCCAGTAGTATGACTAGCGGGAGTACAGATACGCAGTATTTT	CASSMTSGSTDTQYF
.	TRBD1	TRBJ1-4	TRBV18	TGTGCCAGCTCACCTGGGACAGAAGAAAAACTGTTTTTT	CASSPGTEEKLFF
.	TRBD1	TRBJ1-2	TRBV3-1/TRBV3-2	TGTGCCAGCAGTAAGGGACAGGGTGGCGTACCTCATGGCTACACCTTC	CASSKGQGGVPHGYTF
.	.	TRBJ2-3	TRBV3-1/TRBV3-2	TGTGCCAGCAGCCAAGAAGCCCTAGATACGCAGTATTTT	CASSQEALDTQYF
.	.	TRBJ1-6	TRBV6-5	TGTGCCAGCAGTTCGTACAGGGCTAATTCACCCCTCCACTTT	CASSSYRANSPLHF
.	TRBD1	TRBJ1-5	TRBV10-2	TGCGCCAGCAGGGGACAGGGTAATCAGCCCCAGCATTTT	CASRGQGNQPQHF
.	.	TRBJ1-1	TRBV27	TGTGCCAGCAGTTTGACGGGGTCGGGGGACACTGAAGCTTTCTTT	CASSLTGSGDTEAFF
.	.	TRBJ2-5	TRBV7-2	TGTGCCAGCAGCTTATGGGGGCTAGAGACCCAGTACTTC	CASSLWGLETQYF
.	TRBD2	TRBJ2-7	TRBV10-2	TGCGCCAGCAGTGAGCTAGCGGGGGGCTACGAGCAGTACTTC	CASSELAGGYEQYF
.	.	TRBJ2-2	TRBV9	TGTGCCAGCAGGGCCCCCGGGACTCCAAACACCGGGGAGCTGTTTTTT	CASRAPGTPNTGELFF
.	TRBD2	TRBJ2-3	TRBV7-3	TGTGCCAGCAGCCACGCGGGGGGCACAGATACGCAGTATTTT	CASSHAGGTDTQYF
.	.	TRBJ1-1	TRBV29-1	TGCAGCGTTGACCCAGGACAGAACACTGAAGCTTTCTTT	CSVDPGQNTEAFF
once	.	TRBJ2-2	TRBV9	TGTGCCAGCAGCGCCCAGGCCGCGAACACCGGGGAGCTGTTTTTT	CASSAQAANTGELFF
.	TRBD2	TRBJ2-3	TRBV4-1	TGCGCCAGCAGCCAACGGGGCGGGGGGCCCGCAGATACGCAGTATTTT	CASSQRGGGPADTQYF
.	TRBD2	TRBJ2-3	TRBV18	TGTGCCAGCTCACCATTTCAGCGGGGGGCTAAGAGAGATACGCAGTATTTT	CASSPFQRGAKRDTQYF
.	TRBD1	TRBJ2-7	TRBV2	TGTGCCAGCAGTGGGGACAGGGGATACGAGCAGTACTTC	CASSGDRGYEQYF
once	TRBD1	TRBJ1-1	TRBV28	TGTGCCAGCAGTTCGCAACAGGGGGCGCGGGGCCCTGAAGCTTTCTTT	CASSSQQGARGPEAFF
few	.	TRBJ1-6	TRBV9	TGTGCCAGCAGCGCAACGAGGGATATCTATAATTCACCCCTCCACTTT	CASSATRDIYNSPLHF
.	.	TRBJ2-2	TRBV7-9	TGTGCCAGCAGAACAGGGTTTCTAACCGGGGAGCTGTTTTTT	CASRTGFLTGELFF
.	.	TRBJ1-2	TRBV3-1/TRBV3-2	TGTGCCAGCAGCCAATCAGTGGCTCTTGACTATGGCTACACCTTC	CASSQSVALDYGYTF
.	.	TRBJ2-1	TRBV19	TGTGCCAGTAGTTATCGGAGAGACTCGTACAATGAGCAGTTCTTC	CASSYRRDSYNEQFF
.	.	TRBJ1-2	TRBV2	TGTGCCAGCAGTGCGACATCGGAAGGCTACACCTTC	CASSATSEGYTF
few	.	TRBJ2-3	TRBV24-1	TGTGCCACCAGCCACAGGGCCCCGGCTGATACGCAGTATTTT	CATSHRAPADTQYF
.	TRBD2	TRBJ2-1	TRBV18	TGTGCCAGCTCCCCGGGACTAGCGGGAATCTACAATGAGCAGTTCTTC	CASSPGLAGIYNEQFF
.	.	TRBJ2-5	TRBV21-1	TGTGCCAGCAGCTGCCGGGACAGGGGCCTCGTGGAGACCCAGTACTTC	CASSCRDRGLVETQYF
.	TRBD1	TRBJ1-2	TRBV2	TGTGCCAGCCGCAGGACAGGGGTGGACTATGGCTACACCTTC	CASRRTGVDYGYTF
.	TRBD1	TRBJ1-6	TRBV6-6	TGTGCCAGCAGTTCGAGGACAGGGAGCTCACCCCTCCACTTT	CASSSRTGSSPLHF